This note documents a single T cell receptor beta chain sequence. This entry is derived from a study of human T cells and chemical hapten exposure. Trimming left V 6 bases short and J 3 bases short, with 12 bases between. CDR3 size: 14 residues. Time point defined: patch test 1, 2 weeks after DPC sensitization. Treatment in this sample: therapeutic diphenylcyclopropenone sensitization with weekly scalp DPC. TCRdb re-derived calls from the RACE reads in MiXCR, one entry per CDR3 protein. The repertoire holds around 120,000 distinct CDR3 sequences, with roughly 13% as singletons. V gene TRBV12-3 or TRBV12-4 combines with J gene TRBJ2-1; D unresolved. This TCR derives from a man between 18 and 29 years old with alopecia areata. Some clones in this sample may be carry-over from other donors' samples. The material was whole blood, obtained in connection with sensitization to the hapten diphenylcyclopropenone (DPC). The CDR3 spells CASRLMERYNEQFF. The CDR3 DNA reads TGTGCCAGCAGATTGATGGAACGCTACAATGAGCAGTTCTTC.